This TCR beta chain was identified during a study of shared clonotypes between healthy human individuals. TCRdb's copy holds only in-frame clones and misses some; the assay was immunoSEQ multiplex PCR. The data show about half a million clones, with 65% to 85% seen just once and 9.5% to 15% held by the top ten. The germline gives CDR1 SGHRS, CDR2 YFSETQ. The CDR3 is 16 amino acids. V was clipped by 0 bases and J by 7 bases; unmatched bases: 10. This sequence was found in a woman in her forties in good health. Some clones in this sample may be carry-over from other donors' samples. This chain uses TRBV5-1 with TRBJ2-1; TRBD2 aligns across 7 bases. Sample: PBMCs. In DNA form, the CDR3 reads TGCGCCAGCAGCTTGGCTGGTGCGGGAGCGGGGAATGAGCAGTTCTTC. It codes for CASSLAGAGAGNEQFF.